The rows below give T cell receptor beta chains drawn from one sample of a study of cytomegalovirus exposure and HLA in healthy donors. Sequencing was performed with immunoSEQ multiplex PCR; in TCRdb, only in-frame clones are kept and a portion is missing. The table records roughly 180,000 clones, 84% of them present only once. The source material was PBMCs. The receptors derive from a man under 40 in good health and CMV-seronegative. Both conserved end residues are part of each CDR3. Each record gives: D gene, J gene, V gene, clone size, CDR3 DNA, CDR3 protein. A D gene is named only where the DNA matches it firmly. The listing skips clone size in some rows; elsewhere it reads once, few, many or a size class.

D gene: NA
J gene: TRBJ2-1
V gene: TRBV4-3
clone size: NA
CDR3 DNA: TGCGCCAGCAGCCAAGGGGGCGGTAGGTCCTACAATGAGCAGTTCTTC
CDR3 protein: CASSQGGGRSYNEQFF

D gene: TRBD1
J gene: TRBJ2-2
V gene: TRBV6-6
clone size: NA
CDR3 DNA: TGTGCCAACCCGCAGGGGGCGGCGAACACCGGGGAGCTGTTTTTT
CDR3 protein: CANPQGAANTGELFF

D gene: TRBD1
J gene: TRBJ2-2
V gene: TRBV5-1
clone size: NA
CDR3 DNA: TGCGCCAGCAGGCTTGGACAGGGGAACACCGGGGAGCTGTTTTTT
CDR3 protein: CASRLGQGNTGELFF

D gene: NA
J gene: TRBJ1-1
V gene: TRBV5-1
clone size: NA
CDR3 DNA: TGCGCCAGCAGCTTATCGTTGAACACTGAAGCTTTCTTT
CDR3 protein: CASSLSLNTEAFF

D gene: TRBD2
J gene: TRBJ2-1
V gene: TRBV27
clone size: NA
CDR3 DNA: TGTGCCAGCAGCATCGGGACTAGCGGGGTCAATGAGCAGTTCTTC
CDR3 protein: CASSIGTSGVNEQFF

D gene: TRBD1
J gene: TRBJ2-7
V gene: TRBV27
clone size: NA
CDR3 DNA: TGTGCCAGCAGTTTATCGACAGGGGAAACCTACGAGCAGTACTTC
CDR3 protein: CASSLSTGETYEQYF

D gene: NA
J gene: TRBJ2-5
V gene: TRBV30
clone size: NA
CDR3 DNA: TGTGCCTGGAGTGTTAGCGGTCAAGAGACCCAGTACTTC
CDR3 protein: CAWSVSGQETQYF

D gene: TRBD1
J gene: TRBJ2-7
V gene: TRBV7-6
clone size: NA
CDR3 DNA: TGTGCCAGCAGCTTAGCTGGGGGACAGGGGCGTTACGAGCAGTACTTC
CDR3 protein: CASSLAGGQGRYEQYF

D gene: NA
J gene: TRBJ1-1
V gene: TRBV5-1
clone size: NA
CDR3 DNA: TGCGCCAGCAGCTTGGGTCGGGACACTGAAGCTTTCTTT
CDR3 protein: CASSLGRDTEAFF

D gene: TRBD1
J gene: TRBJ2-1
V gene: TRBV6-8
clone size: NA
CDR3 DNA: TGTGCCAGCAATAGATCAGACAGGGCCTTGAATGAGCAGTTCTTC
CDR3 protein: CASNRSDRALNEQFF

D gene: NA
J gene: TRBJ1-1
V gene: TRBV7-9
clone size: NA
CDR3 DNA: TGTGCCAGCAGCTTATTTCTGGCGGAGAACACTGAAGCTTTCTTT
CDR3 protein: CASSLFLAENTEAFF

D gene: NA
J gene: TRBJ2-2
V gene: TRBV5-6
clone size: NA
CDR3 DNA: TGTGCCAGCAGCTTGGAGTACAGGGAGCTGTTTTTT
CDR3 protein: CASSLEYRELFF

D gene: TRBD2
J gene: TRBJ2-7
V gene: TRBV7-7
clone size: NA
CDR3 DNA: TGTGCCAGCAGCTCCGATAGCGGGAGTGGGGAGCAGTACTTC
CDR3 protein: CASSSDSGSGEQYF

D gene: TRBD1
J gene: TRBJ1-5
V gene: TRBV10-2
clone size: NA
CDR3 DNA: TGCGCCAGCAGTGAGCCCCCCGACAGGGTAAATCAGCCCCAGCATTTT
CDR3 protein: CASSEPPDRVNQPQHF

D gene: NA
J gene: TRBJ1-2
V gene: TRBV30
clone size: NA
CDR3 DNA: TGTGCCTGGAGTCGAGCAGGGGCAGGGTATGGCTACACCTTC
CDR3 protein: CAWSRAGAGYGYTF

D gene: TRBD1
J gene: TRBJ2-2
V gene: TRBV28
clone size: NA
CDR3 DNA: TGTGCCAGCAGACGACAGGGTGGGACCGGGGAGCTGTTTTTT
CDR3 protein: CASRRQGGTGELFF

D gene: TRBD1
J gene: TRBJ1-2
V gene: TRBV5-1
clone size: few
CDR3 DNA: TGCGCCAGCAGGGAGGGACAGAACTATGGCTACACCTTC
CDR3 protein: CASREGQNYGYTF

D gene: NA
J gene: TRBJ2-6
V gene: TRBV28
clone size: NA
CDR3 DNA: TGTGCCAGCAGTAAGGACAGTTCGAGCTCTGGGGCCAACGTCCTGACTTTC
CDR3 protein: CASSKDSSSSGANVLTF

D gene: NA
J gene: TRBJ2-3
V gene: TRBV5-1
clone size: NA
CDR3 DNA: TGCGCCAGCAGCTTCGAGTTGGTTTCAGATACGCAGTATTTT
CDR3 protein: CASSFELVSDTQYF

D gene: TRBD1
J gene: TRBJ2-5
V gene: TRBV5-1
clone size: NA
CDR3 DNA: TGCGCCAGCAGCTTGGGACAGGGTAGCCAAGAGACCCAGTACTTC
CDR3 protein: CASSLGQGSQETQYF

D gene: NA
J gene: TRBJ2-1
V gene: TRBV7-9
clone size: NA
CDR3 DNA: TGTGCCAGCAGCCGGGACTCTAGCTCCTACAATGAGCAGTTCTTC
CDR3 protein: CASSRDSSSYNEQFF

D gene: NA
J gene: TRBJ1-5
V gene: TRBV7-2
clone size: NA
CDR3 DNA: TGTGCCAGCAGCTTAGCGGTCGCAGGGCAGACCGATCAGCCCCAGCATTTT
CDR3 protein: CASSLAVAGQTDQPQHF

D gene: NA
J gene: TRBJ2-4
V gene: TRBV18
clone size: NA
CDR3 DNA: TGTGCCAGCTCACTCCAGGGAGGGGGCATTCAGTACTTC
CDR3 protein: CASSLQGGGIQYF

D gene: TRBD2
J gene: TRBJ2-5
V gene: TRBV2
clone size: NA
CDR3 DNA: TGTGCCAGCACCGGACTAGCCGAGGAGACCCAGTACTTC
CDR3 protein: CASTGLAEETQYF

D gene: NA
J gene: TRBJ1-4
V gene: TRBV28
clone size: NA
CDR3 DNA: TGTGCCAGCAGTTTTCCTCCCGTTAATGAAAAACTGTTTTTT
CDR3 protein: CASSFPPVNEKLFF

D gene: NA
J gene: TRBJ1-5
V gene: TRBV6-5
clone size: NA
CDR3 DNA: TGTGCCAGCAGTGAAGTGGGCAGAGCCCAGCATTTT
CDR3 protein: CASSEVGRAQHF

D gene: TRBD1
J gene: TRBJ1-4
V gene: TRBV15
clone size: NA
CDR3 DNA: TGTGCCACCAGCAGCTTTCAGGGGGCTAATGAAAAACTGTTTTTT
CDR3 protein: CATSSFQGANEKLFF

D gene: NA
J gene: TRBJ2-7
V gene: TRBV4-1
clone size: few
CDR3 DNA: TGCGCCAGCAGCCCATTCACAGGGATAGGACTAGTCCCTACTCCCTACGAGCAGTACTTC
CDR3 protein: CASSPFTGIGLVPTPYEQYF

D gene: NA
J gene: TRBJ1-4
V gene: TRBV19
clone size: once
CDR3 DNA: TGTGCCAGTAGTATAGCTAGGGGAGAAAAACTGTTTTTT
CDR3 protein: CASSIARGEKLFF

D gene: TRBD1
J gene: TRBJ2-5
V gene: TRBV5-1
clone size: NA
CDR3 DNA: TGCGCCAGCAGCTTGTTGACAGGGGGAGGTGAGACCCAGTACTTC
CDR3 protein: CASSLLTGGGETQYF

D gene: TRBD2
J gene: TRBJ2-7
V gene: TRBV11-3
clone size: NA
CDR3 DNA: TGTGCCAGCAGCTCACTAGCGGAGGAGCAGTACTTC
CDR3 protein: CASSSLAEEQYF

D gene: NA
J gene: TRBJ1-5
V gene: TRBV18
clone size: NA
CDR3 DNA: TGTGCCACCTCAGGGGCAGGCTTGGGTCAGCCCCAGCATTTT
CDR3 protein: CATSGAGLGQPQHF

D gene: NA
J gene: TRBJ1-6
V gene: TRBV27
clone size: NA
CDR3 DNA: TGTGCCAGCAGTTCACCTACTAGGCAAAGTTATTCACCCCTCCACTTT
CDR3 protein: CASSSPTRQSYSPLHF

D gene: NA
J gene: TRBJ1-1
V gene: TRBV7-9
clone size: NA
CDR3 DNA: TGTGCCAGCAGCTCGCCGCTAGGAACTGAAGCTTTCTTT
CDR3 protein: CASSSPLGTEAFF

D gene: NA
J gene: TRBJ1-6
V gene: TRBV30
clone size: NA
CDR3 DNA: TGTGCCTGGAGCGTAGGGGGATCACCCCTCCACTTT
CDR3 protein: CAWSVGGSPLHF

D gene: NA
J gene: TRBJ2-4
V gene: TRBV28
clone size: few
CDR3 DNA: TGTGCCAGCAGTTCGACAGTAAACATTCAGTACTTC
CDR3 protein: CASSSTVNIQYF

D gene: NA
J gene: TRBJ1-2
V gene: TRBV13
clone size: NA
CDR3 DNA: TGTGCCAGCAGCTTAGGGTTCGATGGCTACACCTTC
CDR3 protein: CASSLGFDGYTF

D gene: TRBD1
J gene: TRBJ1-1
V gene: TRBV4-1
clone size: few
CDR3 DNA: TGCGCCAGCAGCCAAGAGGAGGGGGCTACTGAAGCTTTCTTT
CDR3 protein: CASSQEEGATEAFF

D gene: TRBD2
J gene: TRBJ2-5
V gene: TRBV6-1
clone size: NA
CDR3 DNA: TGTGCCAGCAGTGCCACGGGAGGGATAGGGGAGACCCAGTACTTC
CDR3 protein: CASSATGGIGETQYF

D gene: TRBD2
J gene: TRBJ2-5
V gene: TRBV2
clone size: NA
CDR3 DNA: TGTGCCAGCAGCTTGGAAGCGGGGGAAGAGACCCAGTACTTC
CDR3 protein: CASSLEAGEETQYF

D gene: NA
J gene: TRBJ1-2
V gene: TRBV4-1
clone size: few
CDR3 DNA: TGCGCCAGCAGCCAAGGAGATATCTATGGCTACACCTTC
CDR3 protein: CASSQGDIYGYTF

D gene: TRBD1
J gene: TRBJ2-3
V gene: TRBV6-1
clone size: few
CDR3 DNA: TGTGCCAGCAGTGGGGAGGACAGGGTGGAAGCAGATACGCAGTATTTT
CDR3 protein: CASSGEDRVEADTQYF

D gene: TRBD1
J gene: TRBJ2-1
V gene: TRBV11-3
clone size: few
CDR3 DNA: TGTGCCAGCAGCTTATCAGGGGGCGCCTACAATGAGCAGTTCTTC
CDR3 protein: CASSLSGGAYNEQFF

D gene: TRBD1
J gene: TRBJ1-2
V gene: TRBV12-5
clone size: NA
CDR3 DNA: TGTGCTAGTGGTTTGGTTATTCGACAGGGGGTGAACTATGGCTACACCTTC
CDR3 protein: CASGLVIRQGVNYGYTF

D gene: TRBD1
J gene: TRBJ2-7
V gene: TRBV19
clone size: NA
CDR3 DNA: TGTGCCAGTAGTATTAGTACAGGGGACTACGAGCAGTACTTC
CDR3 protein: CASSISTGDYEQYF

D gene: NA
J gene: TRBJ2-7
V gene: TRBV28
clone size: NA
CDR3 DNA: TGTGCCAGCAGTTTACCGGGTCCCTACGAGCAGTACTTC
CDR3 protein: CASSLPGPYEQYF

D gene: NA
J gene: TRBJ2-1
V gene: TRBV10-1
clone size: NA
CDR3 DNA: TGCGCCAGCAGTCGGTACCCACAGGGGACTTCCTACAATGAGCAGTTCTTC
CDR3 protein: CASSRYPQGTSYNEQFF

D gene: NA
J gene: TRBJ1-5
V gene: TRBV5-4
clone size: NA
CDR3 DNA: TGTGCCAGCAGCCCAGGGGTCGGTCAGCCCCAGCATTTT
CDR3 protein: CASSPGVGQPQHF

D gene: TRBD1
J gene: TRBJ1-6
V gene: TRBV6-1
clone size: once
CDR3 DNA: TGTGCCAGCAGTGGCAGGACAGGGGGGAATTCACCCCTCCACTTT
CDR3 protein: CASSGRTGGNSPLHF

D gene: TRBD1
J gene: TRBJ2-4
V gene: TRBV10-3
clone size: once
CDR3 DNA: TGTGCCATCAGTGAGTCCAGGACAGGGGTGAACATTCAGTACTTC
CDR3 protein: CAISESRTGVNIQYF

D gene: NA
J gene: TRBJ2-7
V gene: TRBV5-8
clone size: few
CDR3 DNA: TGTGCCAGCAGCTTGACAGGGCCCTCCTACGAGCAGTACTTC
CDR3 protein: CASSLTGPSYEQYF

D gene: NA
J gene: TRBJ2-7
V gene: TRBV30
clone size: NA
CDR3 DNA: TGTGCCTGGAGCGTCTATCCTCCCGGGCCCAGACTACGGGAGCAGTACTTC
CDR3 protein: CAWSVYPPGPRLREQYF

D gene: TRBD1
J gene: TRBJ1-1
V gene: TRBV27
clone size: NA
CDR3 DNA: TGTGCCAGCAGCCCGGCTGGAAGGGGGCAGACTGAAGCTTTCTTT
CDR3 protein: CASSPAGRGQTEAFF

D gene: NA
J gene: TRBJ2-7
V gene: TRBV5-6
clone size: NA
CDR3 DNA: TGTGCCAGCAGCTTGTTGACGGGGGCCTACGAGCAGTACTTC
CDR3 protein: CASSLLTGAYEQYF

D gene: NA
J gene: TRBJ2-7
V gene: TRBV18
clone size: NA
CDR3 DNA: TGTGCCAGCTCACCCCGGACAGTAGCCGTCTTGGGGCAGTACTTC
CDR3 protein: CASSPRTVAVLGQYF

D gene: TRBD2
J gene: TRBJ2-3
V gene: TRBV4-3
clone size: NA
CDR3 DNA: TGCGCCAGCAGCCCCCTGAATAGCGGGAGAGATACGCAGTATTTT
CDR3 protein: CASSPLNSGRDTQYF

D gene: NA
J gene: TRBJ2-7
V gene: TRBV11-2
clone size: NA
CDR3 DNA: TGTGCCAGCAGCTTAGATGGGAGTGGGTTGGGGGAGCAGTACTTC
CDR3 protein: CASSLDGSGLGEQYF